The entry below gives a single T cell receptor (beta chain) sequence along with its context. The assay was immunoSEQ multiplex PCR, and TCRdb's table has in-frame clones only and misses some. The sample consists of roughly 150,000 clones, 70% to 90% of them appearing once. These data come from a study of blood T cell repertoires in COVID-19. CDR3 length equals 13 residues. Deletions cut 6 bases from V and 4 bases from J, with 12 bases between. CDR1 MDHEN and CDR2 SYDVKM come from the germline V gene. The chain combines TRBV28 with TRBJ1-2; D gene unclear. The sequence derives from a woman of 80 years or more with COVID-19, enrolled during active disease. The sequencing input was peripheral blood. The CDR3 is CASSLGPSYGYTF. The CDR3 DNA follows: TGTGCCAGCAGCCTGGGCCCATCCTATGGCTACACCTTC.